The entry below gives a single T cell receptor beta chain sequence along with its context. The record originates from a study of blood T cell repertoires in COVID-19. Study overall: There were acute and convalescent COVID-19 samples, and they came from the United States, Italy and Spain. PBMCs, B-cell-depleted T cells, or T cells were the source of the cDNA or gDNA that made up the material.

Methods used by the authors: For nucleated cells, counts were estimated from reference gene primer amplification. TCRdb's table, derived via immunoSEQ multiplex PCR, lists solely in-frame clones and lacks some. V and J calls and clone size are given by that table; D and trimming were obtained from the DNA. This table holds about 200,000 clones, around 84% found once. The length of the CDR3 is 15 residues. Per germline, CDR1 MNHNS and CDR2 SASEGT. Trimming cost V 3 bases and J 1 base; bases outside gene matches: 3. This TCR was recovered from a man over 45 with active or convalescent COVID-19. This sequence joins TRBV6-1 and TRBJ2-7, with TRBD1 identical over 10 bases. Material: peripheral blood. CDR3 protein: CASSEPGQGSYEQYV. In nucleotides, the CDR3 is TGTGCCAGCAGTGAGCCGGGACAGGGGTCCTACGAGCAGTACGTC.